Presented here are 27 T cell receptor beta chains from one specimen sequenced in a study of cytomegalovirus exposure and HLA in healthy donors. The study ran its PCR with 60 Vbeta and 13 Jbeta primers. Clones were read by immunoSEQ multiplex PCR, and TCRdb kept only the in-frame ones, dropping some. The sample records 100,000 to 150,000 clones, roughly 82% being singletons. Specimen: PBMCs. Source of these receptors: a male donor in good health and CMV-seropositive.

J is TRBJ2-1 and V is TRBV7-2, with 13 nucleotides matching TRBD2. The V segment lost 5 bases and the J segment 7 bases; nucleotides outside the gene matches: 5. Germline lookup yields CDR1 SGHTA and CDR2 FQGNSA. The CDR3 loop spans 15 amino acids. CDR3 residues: CASSQTSGRYNEQFF. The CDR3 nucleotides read TGTGCCAGCAGCCAGACTAGCGGGAGGTATAATGAGCAGTTCTTC.

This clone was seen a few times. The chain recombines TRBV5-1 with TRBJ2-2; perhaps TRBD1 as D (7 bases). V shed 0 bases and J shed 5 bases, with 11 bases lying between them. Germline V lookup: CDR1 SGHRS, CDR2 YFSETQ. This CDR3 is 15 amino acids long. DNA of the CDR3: TGCGCCAGCAGCTTGGCCCAGGGGGGAACCGGGGAGCTGTTTTTT. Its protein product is CASSLAQGGTGELFF. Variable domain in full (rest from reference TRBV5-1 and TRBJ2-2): KAGVTQTPRYLIKTRGQQVTLSCSPISGHRSVSWYQQTPGQGLQFLFEYFSETQRNKGNFPGRFSGRQFSNSRSEMNVSTLELGDSALYLCASSLAQGGTGELFFGEGSRLTVL.

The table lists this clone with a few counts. CDR3 in amino acids: CASSIGTPGQAVAQYF. CDR3 DNA: TGTGCCAGTAGTATAGGTACCCCGGGACAGGCTGTGGCCCAGTACTTC. The chain combines TRBV19 with TRBJ2-5; 8 nucleotides line up with TRBD1. The CDR3 loop spans 16 amino acids. Germline assignment: CDR1 LNHDA and CDR2 SQIVND (reference sequence). The trim removed 1 base at V and 9 bases at J, leaving 13 bases unmatched.

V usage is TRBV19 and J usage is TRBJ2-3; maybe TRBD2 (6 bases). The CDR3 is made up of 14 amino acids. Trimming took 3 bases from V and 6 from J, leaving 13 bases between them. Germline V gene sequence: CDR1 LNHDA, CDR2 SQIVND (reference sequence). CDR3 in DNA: TGTGCCAGTAGTATTCAGTGGGGGGAGGATACGCAGTATTTT. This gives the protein CASSIQWGEDTQYF.

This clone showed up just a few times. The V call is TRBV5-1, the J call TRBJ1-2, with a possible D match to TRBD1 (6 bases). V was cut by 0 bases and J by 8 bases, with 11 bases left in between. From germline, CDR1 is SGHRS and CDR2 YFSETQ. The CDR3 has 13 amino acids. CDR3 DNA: TGCGCCAGCAGCTTGGACGGACAGACGGGCTACACCTTC. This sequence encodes CASSLDGQTGYTF.

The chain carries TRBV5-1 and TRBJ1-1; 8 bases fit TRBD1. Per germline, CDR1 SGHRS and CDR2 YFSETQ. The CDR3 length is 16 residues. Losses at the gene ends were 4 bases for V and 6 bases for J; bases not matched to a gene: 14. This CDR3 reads CASSGPDGQGTPEAFF. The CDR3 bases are TGCGCCAGCAGCGGCCCGGATGGACAGGGAACCCCTGAAGCTTTCTTT. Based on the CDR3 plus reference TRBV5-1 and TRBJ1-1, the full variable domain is KAGVTQTPRYLIKTRGQQVTLSCSPISGHRSVSWYQQTPGQGLQFLFEYFSETQRNKGNFPGRFSGRQFSNSRSEMNVSTLELGDSALYLCASSGPDGQGTPEAFFGQGTRLTVV.

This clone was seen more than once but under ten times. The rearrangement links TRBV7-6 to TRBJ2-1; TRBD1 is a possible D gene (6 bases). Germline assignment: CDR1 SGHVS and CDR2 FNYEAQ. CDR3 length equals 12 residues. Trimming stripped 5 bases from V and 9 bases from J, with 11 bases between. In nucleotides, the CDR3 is TGTGCCAGCAGCCCCCAGGGGCTTGAGCAGTTCTTC. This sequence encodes CASSPQGLEQFF.

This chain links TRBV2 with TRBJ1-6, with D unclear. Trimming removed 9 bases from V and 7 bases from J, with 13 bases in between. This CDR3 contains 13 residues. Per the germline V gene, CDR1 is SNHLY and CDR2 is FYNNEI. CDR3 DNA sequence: TGTGCCAGTAAACAGCCGATCAATTCACCCCTCCACTTT. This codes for CASKQPINSPLHF.

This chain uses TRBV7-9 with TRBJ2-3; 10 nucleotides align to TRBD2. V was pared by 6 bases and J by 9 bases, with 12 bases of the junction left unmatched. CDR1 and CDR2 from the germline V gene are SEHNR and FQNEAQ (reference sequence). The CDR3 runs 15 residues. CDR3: CASSSWTSGAGTQYF. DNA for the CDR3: TGTGCCAGCAGTTCTTGGACTAGCGGTGCAGGGACGCAGTATTTT.

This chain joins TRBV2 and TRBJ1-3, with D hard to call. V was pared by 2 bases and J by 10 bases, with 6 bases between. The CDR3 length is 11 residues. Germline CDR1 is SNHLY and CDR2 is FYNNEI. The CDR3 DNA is TGTGCCAGCAGTGAATTGTTAACCATATATTTT. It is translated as CASSELLTIYF.

CDR3 DNA: TGTGCCAGCGGTCAGACAGGGGGAAATTCACCCCTCCACTTT. Translated: CASGQTGGNSPLHF. The rearrangement joins TRBV27 to TRBJ1-6; the match to TRBD1 covers 9 bases. In germline, CDR1 is MNHEY, CDR2 SMNVEV (reference sequence). CDR3 length: 14 residues. V lost 8 bases, J lost 7 bases, and 6 bases stayed unmatched.

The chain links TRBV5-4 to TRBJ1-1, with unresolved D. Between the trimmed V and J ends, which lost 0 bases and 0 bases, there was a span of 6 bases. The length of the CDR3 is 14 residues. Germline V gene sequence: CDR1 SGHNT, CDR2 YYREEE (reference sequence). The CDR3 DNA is TGTGCCAGCAGCTTGGGGGCCCTGAACACTGAAGCTTTCTTT. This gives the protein CASSLGALNTEAFF.

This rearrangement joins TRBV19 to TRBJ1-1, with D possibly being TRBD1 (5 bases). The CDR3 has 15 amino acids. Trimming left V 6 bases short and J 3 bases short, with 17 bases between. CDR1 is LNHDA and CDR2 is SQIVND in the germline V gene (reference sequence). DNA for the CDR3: TGTGCCAGTAGGGCAGGGATAGGTTTGGACACTGAAGCTTTCTTT. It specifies CASRAGIGLDTEAFF. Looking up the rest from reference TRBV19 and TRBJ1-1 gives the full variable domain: DGGITQSPKYLFRKEGQNVTLSCEQNLNHDAMYWYRQDPGQGLRLIYYSQIVNDFQKGDIAEGYSVSREKKESFPLTVTSAQKNPTAFYLCASRAGIGLDTEAFFGQGTRLTVV.

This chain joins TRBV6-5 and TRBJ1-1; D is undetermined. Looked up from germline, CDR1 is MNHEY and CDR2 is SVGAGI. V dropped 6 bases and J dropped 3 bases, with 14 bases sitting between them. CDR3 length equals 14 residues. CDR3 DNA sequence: TGTGCCAGCAGACAATCAGGTGCCGACACTGAAGCTTTCTTT. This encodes CASRQSGADTEAFF.

CDR3 amino acids: CASSQWTGGYNEQFF. In nucleotides, the CDR3 is TGTGCCAGCAGCCAATGGACAGGGGGGTACAATGAGCAGTTCTTC. This sequence joins TRBV7-9 and TRBJ2-1; 10 nucleotides align to TRBD1. V shed 5 bases, J shed 4 bases, and the junction held 5 bases outside the gene matches. Germline V gene sequence: CDR1 SEHNR, CDR2 FQNEAQ (reference sequence). The CDR3 totals 15 residues.

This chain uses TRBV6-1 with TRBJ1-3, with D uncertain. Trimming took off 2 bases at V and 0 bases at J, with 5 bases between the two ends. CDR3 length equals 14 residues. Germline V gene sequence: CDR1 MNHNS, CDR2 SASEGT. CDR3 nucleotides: TGTGCCAGCAGTGAATATATCTCTGGAAACACCATATATTTT. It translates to CASSEYISGNTIYF.

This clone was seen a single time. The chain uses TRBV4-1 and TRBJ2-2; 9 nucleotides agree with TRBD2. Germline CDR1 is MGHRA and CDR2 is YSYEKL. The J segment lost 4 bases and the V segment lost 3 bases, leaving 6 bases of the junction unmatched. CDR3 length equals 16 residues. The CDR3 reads CASSQREGLGTGELFF. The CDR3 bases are TGCGCCAGCAGCCAGCGGGAGGGCCTCGGCACCGGGGAGCTGTTTTTT.

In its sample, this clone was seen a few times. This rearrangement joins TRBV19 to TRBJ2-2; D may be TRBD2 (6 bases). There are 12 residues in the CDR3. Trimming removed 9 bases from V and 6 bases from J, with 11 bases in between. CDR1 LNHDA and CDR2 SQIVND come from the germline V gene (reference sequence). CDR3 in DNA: TGTGCCAGCCGATGGGGGGCCGGGGAGCTGTTTTTT. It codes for CASRWGAGELFF.

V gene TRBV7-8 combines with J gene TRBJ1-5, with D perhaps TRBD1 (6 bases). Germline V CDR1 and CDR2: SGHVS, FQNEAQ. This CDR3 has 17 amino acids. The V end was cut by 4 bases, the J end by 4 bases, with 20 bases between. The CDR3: CASSSSLTGWGNQPQHF. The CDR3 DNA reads TGTGCCAGCAGCTCGAGCCTTACAGGGTGGGGTAATCAGCCCCAGCATTTT.

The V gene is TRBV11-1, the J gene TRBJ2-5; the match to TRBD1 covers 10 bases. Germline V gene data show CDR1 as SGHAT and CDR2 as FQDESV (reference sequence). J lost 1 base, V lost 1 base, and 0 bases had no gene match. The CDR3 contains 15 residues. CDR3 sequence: CASSLGDRGQETQYF. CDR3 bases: TGTGCCAGCAGCTTAGGGGACAGGGGCCAAGAGACCCAGTACTTC. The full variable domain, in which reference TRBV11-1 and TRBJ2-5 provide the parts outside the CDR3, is EAEVAQSPRYKITEKSQAVAFWCDPISGHATLYWYRQILGQGPELLVQFQDESVVDDSQLPKDRFSAERLKGVDSTLKIQPAELGDSAMYLCASSLGDRGQETQYFGPGTRLLVL.

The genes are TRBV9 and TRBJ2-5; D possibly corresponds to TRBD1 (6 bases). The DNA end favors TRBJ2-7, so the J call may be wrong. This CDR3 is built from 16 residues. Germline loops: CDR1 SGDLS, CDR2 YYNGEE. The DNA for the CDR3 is TGTGCCAGCAGCGTCGGACCGACAGGTTACACCTACGAGCAGTACTTC. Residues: CASSVGPTGYTYEQYF.

The CDR3: CASSYGTGGFNEKLFF. CDR3 in DNA: TGTGCCAGCAGCTATGGGACAGGGGGGTTCAATGAAAAACTGTTTTTT. This rearrangement joins TRBV5-6 to TRBJ1-4, with TRBD1 identical over 11 bases. Per the germline V gene, CDR1 is SGHDT and CDR2 is YYEEEE. This CDR3 comprises 16 residues. With V trimmed by 3 bases and J by 5 bases, 6 bases remained unmatched.

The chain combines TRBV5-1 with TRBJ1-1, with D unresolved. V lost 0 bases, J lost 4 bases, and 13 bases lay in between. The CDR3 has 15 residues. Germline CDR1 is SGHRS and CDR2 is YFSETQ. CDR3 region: CASSLGRGEGTEAFF. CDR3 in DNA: TGCGCCAGCAGCTTGGGCCGGGGTGAGGGCACTGAAGCTTTCTTT.

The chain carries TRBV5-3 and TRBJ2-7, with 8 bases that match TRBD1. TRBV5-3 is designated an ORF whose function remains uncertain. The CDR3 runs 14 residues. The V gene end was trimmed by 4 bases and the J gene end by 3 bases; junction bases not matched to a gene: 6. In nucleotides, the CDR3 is TGTGCCAGAAGCCCGGGACAGGCAAACTACGAGCAGTACTTC. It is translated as CARSPGQANYEQYF.

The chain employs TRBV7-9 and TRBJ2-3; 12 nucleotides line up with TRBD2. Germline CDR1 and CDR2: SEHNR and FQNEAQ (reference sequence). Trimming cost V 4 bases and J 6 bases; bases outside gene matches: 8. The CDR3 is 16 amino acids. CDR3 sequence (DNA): TGTGCCAGCAGCTCCCCGACTAGCGGGAGAGATGATACGCAGTATTTT. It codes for CASSSPTSGRDDTQYF.

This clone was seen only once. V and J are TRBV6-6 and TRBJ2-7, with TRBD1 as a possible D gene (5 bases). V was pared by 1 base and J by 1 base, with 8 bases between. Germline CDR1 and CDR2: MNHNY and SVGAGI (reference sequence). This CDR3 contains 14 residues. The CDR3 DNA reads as TGTGCCAGCAGTTACTTCAGGGATTCCTACGAGCAGTACTTC. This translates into CASSYFRDSYEQYF.

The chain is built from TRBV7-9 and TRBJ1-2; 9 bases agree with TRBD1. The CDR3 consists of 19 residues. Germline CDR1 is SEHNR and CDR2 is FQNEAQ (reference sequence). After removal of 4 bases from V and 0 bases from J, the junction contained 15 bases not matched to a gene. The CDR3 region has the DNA TGTGCCAGCAGCTCACTAGAGGGGACAGGGATTACGGCTAACTATGGCTACACCTTC. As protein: CASSSLEGTGITANYGYTF.